This T cell receptor beta chain was sequenced during a study of T-cell reconstitution after alpha-beta-depleted transplantation in children. Researchers prepared the TCRbeta library using unique molecular identifiers, the study reports. Each CDR3 protein gets one entry after TCRdb re-called the PCR reads with MiXCR. Of 200,000 to 300,000 distinct CDR3 sequences listed, 12% are singletons. The CDR3 has 16 amino acids. Trimming cost V 10 bases and J 1 base, with 19 bases left between them. CDR1 KGHDR and CDR2 SFDVKD come from the germline V gene. The chain couples TRBV24-1 to TRBJ1-5; D is unclear. The TCR was taken from a human donor who donated a stem cell graft to a child with acute lymphoblastic leukemia. Sequences were derived from PBMCs from the stem cell graft donor, sampled from the stem cell graft. This CDR3 reads CATYAGRAKSNQPQHF. The CDR3 nucleotides are TGTGCCACGTATGCCGGGAGGGCGAAAAGCAATCAGCCCCAGCATTTT.